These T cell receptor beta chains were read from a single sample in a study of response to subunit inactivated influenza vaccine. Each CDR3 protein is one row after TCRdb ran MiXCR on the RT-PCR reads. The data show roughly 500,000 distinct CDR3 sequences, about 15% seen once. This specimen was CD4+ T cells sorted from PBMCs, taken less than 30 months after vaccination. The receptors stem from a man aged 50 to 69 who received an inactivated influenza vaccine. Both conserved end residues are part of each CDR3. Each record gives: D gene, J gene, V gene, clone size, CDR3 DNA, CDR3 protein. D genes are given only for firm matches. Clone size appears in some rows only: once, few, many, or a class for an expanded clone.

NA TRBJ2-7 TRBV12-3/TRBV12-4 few TGTGCCAGCAGTACCGGGACTCTTTCCTACGAGCAGTACTTC CASSTGTLSYEQYF
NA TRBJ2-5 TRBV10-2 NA TGCGCCAGCAGTGAATCCCCGACACCACAAGAGACCCAGTACTTC CASSESPTPQETQYF
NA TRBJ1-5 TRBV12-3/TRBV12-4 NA TGTGCCAGCAGTTTAGGAGGTCAGGTTCGTCAGCCCCAGCATTTT CASSLGGQVRQPQHF
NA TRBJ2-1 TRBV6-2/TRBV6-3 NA TGTGCCAGCAGTTACTTCAACAATGAGCAGTTCTTC CASSYFNNEQFF
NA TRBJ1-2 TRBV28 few TGTGCCAGCAGTAAACAGGGTCGATATGGCTACACCTTC CASSKQGRYGYTF
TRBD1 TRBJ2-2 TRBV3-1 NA TGTGCCAGCAGCCACGGACAGGGGGCGACCGGGGAGCTGTTTTTT CASSHGQGATGELFF
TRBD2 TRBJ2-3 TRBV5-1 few TGCGCCAGCAGCTACTCGGGGGGGCCCACAGATACGCAGTATTTT CASSYSGGPTDTQYF
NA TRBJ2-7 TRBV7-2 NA TGTGCCAGCAGCTCGAGAGGATCCTACGAGCAGTACTTC CASSSRGSYEQYF
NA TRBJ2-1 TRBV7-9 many TGTGCCAGCAGTTTAGACAGTACCTACAATGAGCAGTTCTTC CASSLDSTYNEQFF
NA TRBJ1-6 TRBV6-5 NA TGTGCCAGCAGTTACGGGTCGCCAGGGGTCTCCTATAATTCACCCCTCCACTTT CASSYGSPGVSYNSPLHF
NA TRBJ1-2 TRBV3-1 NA TGTGCCAGCAGCCAGGGAACAGGGAGAGGCTACACCTTC CASSQGTGRGYTF
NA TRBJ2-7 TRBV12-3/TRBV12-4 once TGTGCCAGCACCCGAGGCGGGGCCTACGAGCAGTACTTC CASTRGGAYEQYF
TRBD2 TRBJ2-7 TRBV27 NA TGTGCCAGCAGTCAACGACTAGCGGGGGCCTACGAGCAGTACTTC CASSQRLAGAYEQYF
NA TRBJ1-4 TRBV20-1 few TGCAGTGCAGAAGGATTCGGAAAACTGTTTTTT CSAEGFGKLFF
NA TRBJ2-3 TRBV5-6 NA TGTGCCAGCAGCTTGGCTGGGACCCCACCCGGTACAGATACGCAGTATTTT CASSLAGTPPGTDTQYF
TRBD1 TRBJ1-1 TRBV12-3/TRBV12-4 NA TGTGCCAGCAGCTCAAACCGACAGGGTGGTGAGGAAGCTTTCTTT CASSSNRQGGEEAFF
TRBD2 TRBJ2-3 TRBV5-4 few TGTGCCAGCAGCTTCCGGGAGGTAGATACGCAGTATTTT CASSFREVDTQYF
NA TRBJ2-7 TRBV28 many TGTGCCAGCGCCGGGACTTTCCACGAGCAGTACTTC CASAGTFHEQYF
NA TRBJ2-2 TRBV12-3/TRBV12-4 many TGTGCCAGCAGTTTAGGACAGTCCACCGGGGAGCTGTTTTTT CASSLGQSTGELFF
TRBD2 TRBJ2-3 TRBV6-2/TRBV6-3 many TGTGCCAGCAGTTACCGGACTAGCGGGATGGCTACGCAGTATTTT CASSYRTSGMATQYF
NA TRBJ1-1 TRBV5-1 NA TGCGCCAGCAGCTCCAGGGGTTGGAACACTGAAGCTTTCTTT CASSSRGWNTEAFF